This TCR beta chain came from a study of regulatory T cells in long-lasting Graves disease. Time point in this sample: newly diagnosed GD, antithyroid drugs for less than 3 months. The TCR library used RNA extracted from PBMCs. For TCR beta, libraries came from iRepertoire HTBI primers and Arm-PCR of CDR3 regions. MiXCR, run by TCRdb on the multiplex PCR reads, gives a single entry per CDR3 protein. The sample includes roughly 560,000 distinct CDR3 sequences, roughly 15% seen only once; the top ten take around 25%. The germline V and J ends were trimmed by 0 bases and 5 bases, with 9 bases remaining between them. There are 13 residues in the CDR3. Germline CDR1 SGDLS, CDR2 YYNGEE. This clonotype has more than one count but fewer than ten. The sample was also reused in another study, on T cells in Graves' hyperthyroidism and ophthalmopathy. That source adds: Peripheral blood also featured most of the thyroid clonotypes expanded above 0.001.

The V call is TRBV9, the J call TRBJ2-7; D gene uncertain. This sample comprised peripheral blood mononuclear cells (PBMCs), obtained at new diagnosis, from a patient treated with antithyroid drugs. This TCR came from a woman aged 35-65 years with Graves disease. The CDR3 sequence is CASSVEPRNEQYF. The CDR3 DNA follows: TGTGCCAGCAGCGTAGAACCTCGGAACGAGCAGTACTTC.